These T cell receptor beta chains were read from a single sample in a study of CD8 T cells in Susac syndrome. TCRdb independently ran MiXCR on the immunoSEQ multiplex PCR reads; one entry per CDR3 protein. This table holds about 240,000 distinct CDR3 sequences, approximately 95% found once. Sample: CD4+ T cells from PBMCs. All receptors come from a human donor with Susac syndrome. Each CDR3 is given with its conserved first and last residue. A D gene is named only where the DNA matches it firmly. Clone size is shown for a subset of rows, as once, few, many or a class of expanded clone.

clone_size d_call j_call v_call cdr3_nt cdr3_aa
NA NA TRBJ1-5 TRBV20-1 TGCAGTGCTAGCGGAGGGGTAGCGGGTCAGCCCCAGCATTTT CSASGGVAGQPQHF
once NA TRBJ2-3 TRBV7-9 TGTGCCAGCAGCCCAGGCGGGGGCTACACAGATACGCAGTATTTT CASSPGGGYTDTQYF
once NA TRBJ2-5 TRBV18 TGTGCCAGCTCACCACTAGGGTCAGGCTCGACCCAGTACTTC CASSPLGSGSTQYF
NA NA TRBJ1-1 TRBV29-1 TGCAGCGTTCTTTACGTGTTCAACACTGAAGCTTTCTTT CSVLYVFNTEAFF
NA NA TRBJ1-1 TRBV4-1 TGCGCCAGCAGCCAAGGATGGGGTGTAGACACTGAAGCTTTCTTT CASSQGWGVDTEAFF
NA NA TRBJ2-2 TRBV12-3/TRBV12-4 TGTGCCAGCAGTTCGGGGCCCCTTGGCGGGGAGCTGTTTTTT CASSSGPLGGELFF
NA TRBD1 TRBJ1-5 TRBV23-1 TGCGCCAGCCCACCGCCCCCAGGGGGTTCTCAGCCCCAGCATTTT CASPPPPGGSQPQHF
NA TRBD1 TRBJ1-2 TRBV29-1 TGCAGCGTTGATGGCAGGGGGCTGGTTGGCTACACCTTC CSVDGRGLVGYTF
once NA TRBJ2-7 TRBV20-1 TGCAGTGCTAGTGGGGACAAGAGCTCCTACGAGCAGTACTTC CSASGDKSSYEQYF
NA NA TRBJ1-1 TRBV30 TGTGCCTGGGGGATTTCGGAAGCTTTCTTT CAWGISEAFF
NA TRBD1 TRBJ2-3 TRBV30 TGTGCCCGGACCAGCCCAGGGGGTACGCAGTATTTT CARTSPGGTQYF
NA TRBD1 TRBJ2-7 TRBV12-3/TRBV12-4 TGTGCCAGCAGTCTAACGATCCGGGACAGGTTGTCCTACGAGCAGTACTTC CASSLTIRDRLSYEQYF
NA TRBD2 TRBJ2-1 TRBV20-1 TGCAGTGCTAGATGGGAAGCGGGAGACTACAATGAGCAGTTCTTC CSARWEAGDYNEQFF
NA NA TRBJ2-3 TRBV20-1 TGCAGTGCCCATGGGGAGGCTAGCACAGATACGCAGTATTTT CSAHGEASTDTQYF
NA NA TRBJ1-1 TRBV29-1 TGCAGCGTTACACGTGGGGGGAAGAACACTGAAGCTTTCTTT CSVTRGGKNTEAFF
NA NA TRBJ2-3 TRBV29-1 TGCAGCGCAGCACGGACCGCTAGCACAGATACGCAGTATTTT CSAARTASTDTQYF
NA TRBD2 TRBJ2-5 TRBV2 TGTGCCAGCAGTGAACAGGGAGGGGTAGAGACCCAGTACTTC CASSEQGGVETQYF
NA TRBD2 TRBJ2-1 TRBV9 TGTGCCAGCAGCGTAACTAGCGGGAGGGGCAATGAGCAGTTCTTC CASSVTSGRGNEQFF
NA TRBD1 TRBJ1-1 TRBV27 TGTGCCAGCAGAACCACAGGGGGCACTGAAGCTTTCTTT CASRTTGGTEAFF
NA TRBD2 TRBJ2-7 TRBV29-1 TGCAGCGTCGCTCACTTGGGGGGGTCCTCCTACGAGCAGTACTTC CSVAHLGGSSYEQYF
once NA TRBJ2-3 TRBV7-9 TGTGCCAGCAGCTTGAGGAGCCTCACAGATACGCAGTATTTT CASSLRSLTDTQYF
NA NA TRBJ2-3 TRBV30 TGTGCCTTGATGAGAGATACGCAGTATTTT CALMRDTQYF
NA NA TRBJ1-1 TRBV12-3/TRBV12-4 TGTGCCAGCAGTTTCCGGCCCTCCGAGATAACTGAAGCTTTCTTT CASSFRPSEITEAFF
NA NA TRBJ2-1 TRBV5-4 TGTGCCAGCAGCTTGGAAGGACCGGTCTCCTACAATGAGCAGTTCTTC CASSLEGPVSYNEQFF
NA NA TRBJ2-1 TRBV27 TGTGCCACCCGATCCGGCGGGACCTCCTACAATGAGCAGTTCTTC CATRSGGTSYNEQFF
NA NA TRBJ1-1 TRBV29-1 TGCAGCGTTGACCGGGGGTCAGGCACTGAAGCTTTCTTT CSVDRGSGTEAFF
NA NA TRBJ2-7 TRBV6-5 TGTGCCAGCAGTTACTCGGCGGGAAGGGTATACGAGCAGTACTTC CASSYSAGRVYEQYF
NA NA TRBJ2-6 TRBV19 TGTGCCAGTACCCCGGGTTCTGGGGCCAACGTCCTGACTTTC CASTPGSGANVLTF
NA TRBD2 TRBJ2-5 TRBV20-1 TGCAGTGCTCCTAGGGCTAGCGGTCTCCAAGAGACCCAGTACTTC CSAPRASGLQETQYF
once NA TRBJ2-7 TRBV30 TGTGCCTGGAGTGCGGGGAGAAGCGAGCAGTACTTC CAWSAGRSEQYF
NA NA TRBJ1-2 TRBV30 TGTGCCTGGAGTTCCGGGGACTATGGCTACACCTTC CAWSSGDYGYTF
once TRBD1 TRBJ1-1 TRBV30 TGTGCCTGGAAGGGGGCCCGAAGGGAGGGCACTGAAGCTTTCTTT CAWKGARREGTEAFF
NA NA TRBJ1-4 TRBV7-9 TGTGCCAGCAGCTTAGTAGTAGGGACTATCTTTTCCACTAATGAAAAACTGTTTTTT CASSLVVGTIFSTNEKLFF
NA NA TRBJ1-2 TRBV28 TGTGCCAGCAGTTTAGGGCCAGGTTCCTATGGCTACACCTTC CASSLGPGSYGYTF
NA NA TRBJ2-5 TRBV2 TGTGCCAGCAGGACCCTGGAGACCCAGTACTTC CASRTLETQYF
once NA TRBJ2-7 TRBV4-1 TGCGCCAGCAGCCAAGAGGCGGGACGGAGTTCCTACGAGCAGTACTTC CASSQEAGRSSYEQYF